Listed here are 3 T cell receptor beta chains from one sample, sequenced in a study of identifying expanded T cells in peripheral blood. Using immunoSEQ multiplex PCR, the repertoire was profiled, and TCRdb retains in-frame clones only, with some absent. This repertoire shows more than 90,000 clones, about 83% found once; its top ten account for about a sixth. The source material was blood. All receptors derive from a person aged 18 to 69 in good health.

The gene calls are TRBV5-5 and TRBJ1-1; D gene uncertain. The germline V gene has CDR1 SGHKS and CDR2 YYEKEE (reference sequence). The CDR3 contains 15 residues. V was clipped by 2 bases and J by 7 bases, with 18 bases between them. CDR3 nucleotides: TGTGCCAGCAGCTTTTCGACGGCCGGCGGGATTGAAGCTTTCTTT. It yields the protein CASSFSTAGGIEAFF.

This chain uses TRBV6-1 with TRBJ2-5; the D gene is possibly TRBD1 (6 bases). Trimming cost V 6 bases and J 4 bases, with 12 bases left between them. The length of the CDR3 is 13 residues. Germline V gene sequence: CDR1 MNHNS, CDR2 SASEGT. The CDR3 loop reads CASRWGPTETQYF. DNA of the CDR3: TGTGCCAGCAGGTGGGGGCCGACAGAGACCCAGTACTTC.

This chain uses TRBV7-9 with TRBJ2-3, with D tentatively TRBD2 (6 bases). The CDR3 runs to 15 residues. V gave up 4 bases and J gave up 5 bases, with 16 bases separating them. Per germline, CDR1 SEHNR and CDR2 FQNEAQ (reference sequence). The CDR3 loop is CASSSMGLSEDTQYF. The CDR3 DNA reads as TGTGCCAGCAGCTCGATGGGACTTAGTGAAGATACGCAGTATTTT.